The entry below describes one T cell receptor (beta chain). Antigen unknown. One end of the junction does not line up with germline, which may come from a read error. This sample was taken from a study of T cell repertoires in cytomegalovirus infection. Study-wide findings and caveats: Using cumulative public TCR beta family frequency, the authors identified those who carried CMV together with the relevant HLA.

The CDR3 sequence is 14 residues long. TCRdb fed the reads into MiXCR, producing one record per CDR3 protein. The profile shows 600,000 to 800,000 distinct CDR3 sequences, 20% to 25% of them singletons. Sequencing used CD8+ T cells from PBMCs. The chain couples TRBV12-3 or TRBV12-4 to TRBJ1-5; the match to TRBD1 covers 9 bases. The source of this sequence is a human donor in good health (CMV status not recorded). Some clones in this sample may be carry-over from other donors' samples. In nucleotides, the CDR3 is TGTGTCAGCAGTTTGGACAGGGGAGGGCAGCCCCAGCATTTT. The encoded protein is CVSSLDRGGQPQHF.